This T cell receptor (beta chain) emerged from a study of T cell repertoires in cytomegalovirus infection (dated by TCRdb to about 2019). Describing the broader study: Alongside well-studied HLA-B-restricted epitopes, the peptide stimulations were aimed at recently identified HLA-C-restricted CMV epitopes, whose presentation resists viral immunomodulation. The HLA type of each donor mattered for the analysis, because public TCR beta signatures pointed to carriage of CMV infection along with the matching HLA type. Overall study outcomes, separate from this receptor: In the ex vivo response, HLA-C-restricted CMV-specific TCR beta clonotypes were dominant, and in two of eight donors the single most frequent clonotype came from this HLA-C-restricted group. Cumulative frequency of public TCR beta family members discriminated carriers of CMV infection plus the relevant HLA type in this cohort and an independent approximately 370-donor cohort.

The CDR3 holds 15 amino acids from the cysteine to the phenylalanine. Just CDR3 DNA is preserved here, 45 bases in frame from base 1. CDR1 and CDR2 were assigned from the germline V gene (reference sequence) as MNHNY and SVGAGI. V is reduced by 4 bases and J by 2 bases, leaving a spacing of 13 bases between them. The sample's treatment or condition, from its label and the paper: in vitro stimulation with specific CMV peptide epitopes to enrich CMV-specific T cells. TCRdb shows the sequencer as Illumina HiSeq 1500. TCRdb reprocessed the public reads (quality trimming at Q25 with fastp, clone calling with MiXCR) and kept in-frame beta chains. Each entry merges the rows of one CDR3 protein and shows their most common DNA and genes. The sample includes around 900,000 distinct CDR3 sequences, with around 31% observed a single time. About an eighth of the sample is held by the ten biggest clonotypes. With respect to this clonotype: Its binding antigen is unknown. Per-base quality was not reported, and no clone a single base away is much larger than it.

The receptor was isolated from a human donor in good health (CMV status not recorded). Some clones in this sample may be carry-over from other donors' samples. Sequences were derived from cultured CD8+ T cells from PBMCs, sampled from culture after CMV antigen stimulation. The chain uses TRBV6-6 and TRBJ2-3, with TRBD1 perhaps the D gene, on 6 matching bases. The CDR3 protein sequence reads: CASSSWTENTDTQYF. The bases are TGTGCCAGCAGTTCCTGGACAGAGAACACAGATACGCAGTATTTT.